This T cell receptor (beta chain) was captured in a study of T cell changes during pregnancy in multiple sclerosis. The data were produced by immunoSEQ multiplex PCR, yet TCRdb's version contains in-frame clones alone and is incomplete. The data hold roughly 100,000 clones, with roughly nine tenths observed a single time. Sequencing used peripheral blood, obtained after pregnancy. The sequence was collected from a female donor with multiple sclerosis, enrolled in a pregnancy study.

The CDR3 loop reads CASSYSGGTGTEAFF. The DNA for the CDR3 is TGTGCCAGCAGTTACTCCGGGGGGACAGGCACTGAAGCTTTCTTT. J is TRBJ1-1 and V is TRBV6-5; TRBD1 aligns across 8 bases. V dropped 0 bases and J dropped 4; count of bases not matched to a gene: 4. Per the germline V gene, CDR1 is MNHEY and CDR2 is SVGAGI. The CDR3 has 15 residues.